This T cell receptor beta chain appears in the sequencing data of a study of early T cells in non-severe SARS-CoV-2 infection. Study background: The input, bulk RNA from unsorted whole blood, was sequenced, and chains were unpaired.

Study results and limitations: VDJdb-based matching was biased toward anti-spike CD8 responses and missed private and CD4 specificities.

V shed 1 base and J 3 bases; nucleotides not matched to a gene: 2. The germline V gene has CDR1 SGHTA and CDR2 FQGNSA. The CDR3 is 14 amino acids. Researchers tagged individual cDNA molecules with unique molecular identifiers. TCRdb analysed the 5' RACE reads with MiXCR anew, one entry per CDR3 protein. Of roughly 35,000 distinct CDR3 sequences detected, 9% to 9.5% appear once; the ten largest clones hold 13%. This clonotype was seen a handful of times. As yet, its antigen is unknown. The sequence came from an adult who was a healthcare worker with PCR-confirmed SARS-CoV-2 infection or an uninfected control (not recorded which). The rearrangement uses TRBV7-2 and TRBJ1-1; 7 bases align to TRBD1. Sample: whole blood. CDR3 residues: CASSLDRGYTEAFF. DNA for the CDR3: TGTGCCAGCAGCTTAGACAGGGGATACACTGAAGCTTTCTTT.